Shown below are 26 T cell receptor beta chains from a single sample sequenced in a study of T cell changes during pregnancy in multiple sclerosis. This table comes from immunoSEQ multiplex PCR, and its TCRdb copy is limited to in-frame clones, with some not included. Of roughly 100,000 clones listed, around 91% are singletons. This sample comprised peripheral blood, obtained after pregnancy. The origin of the receptors is a female donor in good health, enrolled as a control in a pregnancy study.

The chain carries TRBV5-1 and TRBJ2-1; 8 bases match TRBD2. J lost 9 bases, V lost 3 bases, and 11 bases had no gene match. There are 15 residues in the CDR3. CDR1 SGHRS and CDR2 YFSETQ come from the germline V gene. CDR3 region: CASSSSGGGPGEQFF. CDR3 in DNA: TGCGCCAGCAGCTCATCCGGGGGGGGCCCGGGTGAGCAGTTCTTC.

V gene TRBV9 combines with J gene TRBJ1-6, with D possibly TRBD1 on 5 matching bases. The CDR3 is made up of 14 amino acids. Trimming left V 2 bases short and J 9 bases short, with 12 bases between. The germline V gene encodes CDR1 SGDLS and CDR2 YYNGEE. CDR3 protein: CASSVGQRGSPLHF. The CDR3 DNA reads as TGTGCCAGCAGCGTCGGGCAAAGGGGTTCACCCCTCCACTTT.

The chain recombines TRBV19 with TRBJ2-1; TRBD2 agrees at 7 bases. Unmatched junction bases numbered 4, after V lost 5 bases and J lost 6 bases. Per the germline V gene, CDR1 is LNHDA and CDR2 is SQIVND (reference sequence). This CDR3 region has 13 residues. The CDR3 protein is CASSVLAPNEQFF. Written as DNA, the CDR3 is TGTGCCAGTAGTGTACTAGCGCCCAATGAGCAGTTCTTC.

This chain uses TRBV14 with TRBJ2-3; D remains unclear. Trimming stripped 7 bases from V and 7 bases from J, with 9 bases between. CDR1 SGHDN and CDR2 FVKESK come from the germline V gene. There are 11 residues in the CDR3. The CDR3 is CASTPLNTQYF. CDR3 in DNA: TGTGCCAGCACCCCGTTAAATACGCAGTATTTT. Variable domain in full (rest from reference TRBV14 and TRBJ2-3): EAGVTQFPSHSVIEKGQTVTLRCDPISGHDNLYWYRRVMGKEIKFLLHFVKESKQDESGMPNNRFLAERTGGTYSTLKVQPAELEDSGVYFCASTPLNTQYFGPGTRLTVL.

The V and J genes are TRBV7-9 and TRBJ1-4, with 7 bases fitting TRBD1. This CDR3 is 14 amino acids long. V lost 4 bases to trimming and J lost 4 bases; unmatched junction nucleotides: 3. Germline V gene lookup returns CDR1 SEHNR and CDR2 FQNEAQ (reference sequence). CDR3 nucleotide sequence: TGTGCCAGCAGCTCCAGGGGGGTTAATGAAAAACTGTTTTTT. It translates to CASSSRGVNEKLFF.

This chain links TRBV6-5 with TRBJ2-7; TRBD1 agrees at 7 bases. Germline V gene lookup returns CDR1 MNHEY and CDR2 SVGAGI. The CDR3 covers 13 residues. Trimming took 7 bases from V and 0 from J; bases not matched to a gene: 3. The CDR3 here is CASTRTGSYEQYF. CDR3 DNA sequence: TGTGCCAGCACCAGGACAGGCTCCTACGAGCAGTACTTC.

This clone occurred once. The CDR3 sequence is CASSQSGNRRALEQYF. CDR3 DNA sequence: TGCGCCAGCAGCCAAAGCGGGAACAGGAGAGCCCTCGAGCAGTACTTC. The chain employs TRBV4-1 and TRBJ2-5; 7 nucleotides line up with TRBD2. The DNA end is more similar to TRBJ2-7, so the J call may be wrong. This CDR3 contains 16 residues. Germline lookup yields CDR1 MGHRA and CDR2 YSYEKL.

This clone was seen a single time. This chain connects TRBV18 to TRBJ1-2; 10 bases match TRBD1. CDR1 and CDR2 (germline): KGHSH, LQKENI. The V gene end was trimmed by 3 bases and the J gene end by 9 bases; junction bases not matched to a gene: 7. This CDR3 has 14 residues. The CDR3 is CASSPRQGALSYTF. DNA of the CDR3: TGTGCCAGCTCACCGCGACAGGGGGCTTTGAGCTACACCTTC.

Note on this clone: This CDR3 fails to terminate in the conserved phenylalanine or tryptophan, so it likely reflects a read error. The rearrangement links TRBV7-8 to TRBJ1-5; TRBD1 might be the D (5 bases). CDR3 length: 15 amino acids. CDR1 and CDR2 (germline): SGHVS, FQNEAQ. Trimming pared 3 bases from V and 2 bases from J, leaving 11 bases between. CDR3 bases: TGTGCCAGCAGCTTCTCGGCGGGGGGCAATCAGCCCCAGCATTCT. It encodes CASSFSAGGNQPQHS.

This chain uses TRBV5-5 with TRBJ2-7; D is uncertain. CDR1 and CDR2 from the germline V gene are SGHKS and YYEKEE (reference sequence). The CDR3 runs to 14 residues. The V and J ends lost 0 bases and 0 bases respectively, with 7 bases between them. CDR3 protein: CASSLAQSSYEQYF. The CDR3 bases are TGTGCCAGCAGCTTGGCGCAGTCCTCCTACGAGCAGTACTTC. The full variable domain, completed using reference TRBV5-5 and TRBJ2-7, is DAGVTQSPTHLIKTRGQQVTLRCSPISGHKSVSWYQQVLGQGPQFIFQYYEKEERGRGNFPDRFSARQFPNYSSELNVNALLLGDSALYLCASSLAQSSYEQYFGPGTRLTVT.

The genes are TRBV7-9 and TRBJ2-7, with 8 bases aligning to TRBD2. This CDR3 comprises 14 residues. Unmatched junction bases numbered 6, after V lost 3 bases and J lost 5 bases. The germline CDR1 and CDR2 sequences are SEHNR and FQNEAQ (reference sequence). Here the CDR3 DNA reads TGTGCCAGCAGCTTCGGGGGGGGGATCGACGAGCAGTACTTC. Its translation is CASSFGGGIDEQYF.

The J gene is TRBJ1-6, the V gene TRBV5-6, with 8 bases matching TRBD1. Germline values: CDR1 SGHDT, CDR2 YYEEEE. With V trimmed by 4 bases and J by 4 bases, 7 bases remained unmatched. The CDR3 is 16 amino acids. This CDR3 reads CASSHGTGSYNSPLHF. DNA of the CDR3: TGTGCCAGCAGCCATGGGACAGGTAGTTATAATTCACCCCTCCACTTT.

This clone was observed once. The chain employs TRBV7-3 and TRBJ1-2; 7 bases fit TRBD1. The V gene's germline CDR1 is SGHTA and CDR2 FQGTGA. The trim removed 5 bases at V and 4 bases at J, leaving 10 bases unmatched. The CDR3 has 15 residues. CDR3 bases: TGTGCCAGCAGCAACGGGACAGCTCGCGGCTATGGCTACACCTTC. Translated, it gives CASSNGTARGYGYTF.

The rearrangement joins TRBV10-1 to TRBJ1-2, with a possible D match to TRBD1 (5 bases). CDR3 length: 13 amino acids. Germline-derived CDR1 and CDR2 are WNHNN and SYGVQD (reference sequence). V dropped 0 bases and J dropped 8 bases, with 10 bases sitting between them. This CDR3 reads CASSESTGDGYTF. The CDR3, as DNA: TGCGCCAGCAGTGAGTCTACAGGAGACGGCTACACCTTC.

This rearrangement joins TRBV11-2 to TRBJ2-1; 10 bases match TRBD2. Germline CDR1 is SGHAT and CDR2 is FQNNGV. This CDR3 region has 13 residues. V was clipped by 11 bases and J by 6 bases; unmatched bases: 7. The CDR3 is CAGSSGGINEQFF. CDR3 bases: TGTGCCGGGTCTAGCGGGGGTATCAATGAGCAGTTCTTC.

The chain has TRBV5-5 and TRBJ2-3; D is undetermined. Per germline, CDR1 SGHKS and CDR2 YYEKEE (reference sequence). CDR3 length: 15 amino acids. Trimming removed 0 bases at V and 2 bases at J, with 10 bases between. CDR3 sequence (DNA): TGTGCCAGCAGCTTGGCCCTTCTACCCACAGATACGCAGTATTTT. It translates to CASSLALLPTDTQYF.

V is TRBV7-8 and J is TRBJ1-1, with 11 positions matching TRBD1. The V and J ends lost 3 bases and 5 bases, in that order; junction bases with no gene match: 5. The CDR3 loop spans 15 amino acids. CDR1 is SGHVS and CDR2 is FQNEAQ in the germline V gene. CDR3 DNA: TGTGCCAGCAGCTTGATGGGACAGGGGGTTACTGAAGCTTTCTTT. It encodes CASSLMGQGVTEAFF.

The rearrangement joins TRBV6-6 to TRBJ2-2, with no clear D. CDR1 and CDR2 (germline): MNHNY, SVGAGI (reference sequence). Trimming pared 6 bases from V and 3 bases from J, leaving 11 bases between. This CDR3 has 14 amino acids. The CDR3 protein is CASSPLGDTGELFF. CDR3 sequence (DNA): TGTGCCAGCAGCCCGCTAGGTGACACCGGGGAGCTGTTTTTT.

V and J are TRBV15 and TRBJ2-2; TRBD2 matches 10 bases. CDR1 is LNHNV, CDR2 YYDKDF, per germline (reference sequence). Germline trimming cut 3 bases from V and 8 bases from J; bases unmatched to any gene: 9. The CDR3 has 16 residues. Here the CDR3 reads CATSRGIAGGAGELFF. The CDR3 DNA follows: TGTGCCACCAGCAGGGGAATAGCGGGGGGAGCGGGGGAGCTGTTTTTT. The full variable domain, with the rest looked up from reference TRBV15 and TRBJ2-2, is DAMVIQNPRYQVTQFGKPVTLSCSQTLNHNVMYWYQQKSSQAPKLLFHYYDKDFNNEADTPDNFQSRRPNTSFCFLDIRSPGLGDTAMYLCATSRGIAGGAGELFFGEGSRLTVL.

J is TRBJ1-2 and V is TRBV7-2, with D unclear. CDR1 is SGHTA and CDR2 is FQGNSA in the germline V gene. Trimming stripped 1 base from V and 5 bases from J, with 8 bases between. This CDR3 region has 13 residues. The CDR3 loop reads CASSLEQLYGYTF. The CDR3, as DNA: TGTGCCAGCAGCTTAGAACAGCTATATGGCTACACCTTC.

The chain has TRBV6-5 and TRBJ2-7, with 7 bases aligning to TRBD1. The V gene's germline CDR1 is MNHEY and CDR2 SVGAGI. The trim removed 0 bases at V and 4 bases at J, leaving 6 bases unmatched. CDR3 length: 15 residues. CDR3 DNA: TGTGCCAGCAGTTACTCTAAGGGGGCGACTTACGAGCAGTACTTC. Translating gives CASSYSKGATYEQYF.

CDR3 bases: TGTGCCAGCAGTTATCGGTTTTCAACTAATGAAAAACTGTTTTTT. The encoded protein is CASSYRFSTNEKLFF. This chain links TRBV6-5 with TRBJ1-4; D gene uncertain. Per germline, CDR1 MNHEY and CDR2 SVGAGI. The CDR3 extends over 15 amino acids. Trimming left V 3 bases short and J 0 bases short, with 8 bases between.

V gene TRBV13 combines with J gene TRBJ2-1, with D tentatively TRBD1 (6 bases). V lost 0 bases and J 6 bases, leaving 9 bases between the germline ends. This CDR3 region has 14 residues. Germline CDR1 reads PRHDT; CDR2 reads FYEKMQ (reference sequence). The chain's CDR3 is CASSLGQGGNEQFF. Written as DNA, the CDR3 is TGTGCCAGCAGCTTAGGGCAAGGGGGCAATGAGCAGTTCTTC. Full variable domain (missing parts from reference TRBV13 and TRBJ2-1): AAGVIQSPRHLIKEKRETATLKCYPIPRHDTVYWYQQGPGQDPQFLISFYEKMQSDKGSIPDRFSAQQFSDYHSELNMSSLELGDSALYFCASSLGQGGNEQFFGPGTRLTVL.

CDR3 coding DNA: TGTGCCAGTTTTGGACAGCACCAAGAGACCCAGTACTTC. Amino acids: CASFGQHQETQYF. V is TRBV6-1 and J is TRBJ2-5; weak D call: TRBD1 (6 bases). The V and J ends lost 9 bases and 0 bases respectively, with 11 bases between them. Germline CDR1 reads MNHNS; CDR2 reads SASEGT. There are 13 residues in the CDR3.

J is TRBJ1-1 and V is TRBV27; TRBD1 aligns across 10 bases. The germline V gene encodes CDR1 MNHEY and CDR2 SMNVEV (reference sequence). This CDR3 contains 13 residues. V shed 5 bases, J shed 4 bases, and the junction held 1 base outside the gene matches. The CDR3 bases are TGTGCCAGCAGTCGGACAGGGGGCACTGAAGCTTTCTTT. It encodes CASSRTGGTEAFF.

V and J are TRBV30 and TRBJ2-5; D possibly corresponds to TRBD1 (5 bases). CDR3 length: 13 amino acids. V was trimmed by 8 bases and J by 3 bases, leaving 16 bases between them. Per germline, CDR1 GTSNPN and CDR2 SVGIG (reference sequence). The DNA of the CDR3 is TGTGCCCTTCTAGGGGCCAACGAAGAGACCCAGTACTTC. Translation: CALLGANEETQYF.